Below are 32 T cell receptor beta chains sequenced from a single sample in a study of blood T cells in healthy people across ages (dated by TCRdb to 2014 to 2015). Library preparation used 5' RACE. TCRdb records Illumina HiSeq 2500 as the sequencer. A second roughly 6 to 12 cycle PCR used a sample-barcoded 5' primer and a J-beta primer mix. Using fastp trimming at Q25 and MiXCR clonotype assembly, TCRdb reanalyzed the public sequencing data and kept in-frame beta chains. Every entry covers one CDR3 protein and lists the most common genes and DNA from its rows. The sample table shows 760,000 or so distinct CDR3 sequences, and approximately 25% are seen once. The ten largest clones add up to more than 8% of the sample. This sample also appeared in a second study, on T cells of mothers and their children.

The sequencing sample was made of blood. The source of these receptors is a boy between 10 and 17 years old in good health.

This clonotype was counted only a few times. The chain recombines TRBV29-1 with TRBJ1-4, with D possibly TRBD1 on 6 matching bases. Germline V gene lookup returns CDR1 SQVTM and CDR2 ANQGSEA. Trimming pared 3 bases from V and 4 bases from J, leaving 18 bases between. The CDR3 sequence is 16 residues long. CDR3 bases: TGCAGCGTTGAGGGAGATGCAGGGGATAGTAATGAAAAACTGTTTTTT. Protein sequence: CSVEGDAGDSNEKLFF.

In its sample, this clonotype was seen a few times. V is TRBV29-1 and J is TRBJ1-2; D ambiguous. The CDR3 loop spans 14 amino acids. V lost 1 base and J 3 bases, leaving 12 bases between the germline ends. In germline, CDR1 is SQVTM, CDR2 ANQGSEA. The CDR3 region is CSVEVGQSYYGYTF. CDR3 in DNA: TGCAGCGTTGAAGTCGGGCAGAGTTACTATGGCTACACCTTC.

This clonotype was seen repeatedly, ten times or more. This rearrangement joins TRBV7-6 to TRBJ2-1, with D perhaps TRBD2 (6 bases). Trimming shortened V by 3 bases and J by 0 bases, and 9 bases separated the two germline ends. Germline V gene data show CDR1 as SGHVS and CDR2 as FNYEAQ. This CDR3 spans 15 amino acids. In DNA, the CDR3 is TGTGCCAGCAGCTTGTTGGAGGGCTCCTACAATGAGCAGTTCTTC. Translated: CASSLLEGSYNEQFF.

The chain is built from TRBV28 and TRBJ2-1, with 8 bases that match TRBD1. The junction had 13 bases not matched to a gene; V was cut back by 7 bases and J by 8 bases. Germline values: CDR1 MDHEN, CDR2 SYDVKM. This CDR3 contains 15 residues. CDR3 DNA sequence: TGTGCCAGCACTTCGGACAGGGTGACACTCGATGAGCAGTTCTTC. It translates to CASTSDRVTLDEQFF.

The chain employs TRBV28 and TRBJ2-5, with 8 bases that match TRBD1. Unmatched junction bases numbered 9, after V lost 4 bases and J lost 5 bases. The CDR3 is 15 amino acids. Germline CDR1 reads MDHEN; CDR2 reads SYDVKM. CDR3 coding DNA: TGTGCCAGCAGTTGGCCCAGGGGGCGTAGGGAGACCCAGTACTTC. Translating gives CASSWPRGRRETQYF.

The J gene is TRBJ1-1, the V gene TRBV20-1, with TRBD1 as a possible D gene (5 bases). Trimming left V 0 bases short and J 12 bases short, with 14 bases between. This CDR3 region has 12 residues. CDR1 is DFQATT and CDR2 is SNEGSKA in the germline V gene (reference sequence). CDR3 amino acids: CSAREVRTMPFF. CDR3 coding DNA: TGCAGTGCTAGAGAGGTCCGGACAATGCCTTTCTTT.

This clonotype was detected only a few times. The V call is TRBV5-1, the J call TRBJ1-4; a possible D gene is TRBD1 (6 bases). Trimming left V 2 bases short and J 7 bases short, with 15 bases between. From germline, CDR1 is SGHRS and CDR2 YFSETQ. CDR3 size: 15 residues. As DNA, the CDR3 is TGCGCCAGCAGCTTAGACCAGAGAGGGGGTGAAAAACTGTTTTTT. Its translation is CASSLDQRGGEKLFF.

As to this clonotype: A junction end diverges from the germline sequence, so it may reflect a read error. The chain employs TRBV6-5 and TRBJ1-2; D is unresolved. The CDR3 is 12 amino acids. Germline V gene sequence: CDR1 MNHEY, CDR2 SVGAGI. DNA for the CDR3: TGTGCCAGCAGTTCGGCTAACTATGGCTGCACCTTC. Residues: CASSSANYGCTF.

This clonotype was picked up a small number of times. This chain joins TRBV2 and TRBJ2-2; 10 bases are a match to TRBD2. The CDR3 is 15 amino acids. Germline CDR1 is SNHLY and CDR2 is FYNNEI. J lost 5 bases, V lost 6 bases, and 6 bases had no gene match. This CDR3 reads CASRALAGVTGELFF. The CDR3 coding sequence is TGTGCCAGCAGAGCTCTAGCGGGAGTTACCGGGGAGCTGTTTTTT.

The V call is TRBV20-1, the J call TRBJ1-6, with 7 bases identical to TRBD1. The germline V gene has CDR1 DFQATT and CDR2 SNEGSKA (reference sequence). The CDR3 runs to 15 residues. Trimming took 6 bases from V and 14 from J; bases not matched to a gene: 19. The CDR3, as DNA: TGCAGTGCCCGAGACAGGGCCCTAGCCCGGGCTTCCCTCCACTTT. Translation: CSARDRALARASLHF.

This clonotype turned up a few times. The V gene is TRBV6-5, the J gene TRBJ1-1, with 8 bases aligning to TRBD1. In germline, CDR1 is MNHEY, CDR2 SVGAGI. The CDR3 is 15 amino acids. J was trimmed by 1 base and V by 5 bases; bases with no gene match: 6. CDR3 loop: CASSRIQGGNTEAFF. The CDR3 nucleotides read TGTGCCAGCAGTCGCATACAGGGGGGGAACACTGAAGCTTTCTTT.

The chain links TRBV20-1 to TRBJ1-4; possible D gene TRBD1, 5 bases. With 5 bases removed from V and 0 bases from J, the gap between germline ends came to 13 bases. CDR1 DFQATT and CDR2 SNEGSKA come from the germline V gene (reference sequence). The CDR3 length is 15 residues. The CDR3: CSAGRRAATNEKLFF. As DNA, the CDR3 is TGCAGTGCTGGCCGCAGGGCAGCAACTAATGAAAAACTGTTTTTT.

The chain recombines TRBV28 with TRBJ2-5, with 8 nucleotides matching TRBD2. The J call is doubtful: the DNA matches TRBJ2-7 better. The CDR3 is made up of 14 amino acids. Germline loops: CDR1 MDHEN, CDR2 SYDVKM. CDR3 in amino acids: CASSLEAGVYEQYF. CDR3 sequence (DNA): TGTGCCAGCAGTTTAGAAGCGGGAGTATACGAGCAGTACTTC.

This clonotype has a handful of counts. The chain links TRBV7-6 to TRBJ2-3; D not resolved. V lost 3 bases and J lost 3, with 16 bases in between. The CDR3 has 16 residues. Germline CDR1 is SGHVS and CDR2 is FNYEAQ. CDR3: CASSFLGGEGTDTQYF. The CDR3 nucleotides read TGTGCCAGCAGCTTCCTGGGTGGCGAAGGTACAGATACGCAGTATTTT.

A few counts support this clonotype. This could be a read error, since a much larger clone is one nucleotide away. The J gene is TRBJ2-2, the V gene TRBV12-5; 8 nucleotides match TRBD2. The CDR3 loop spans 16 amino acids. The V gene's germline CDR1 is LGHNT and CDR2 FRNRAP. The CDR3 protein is CASGQGLVGNTGELSF. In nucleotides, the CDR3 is TGTGCTAGTGGCCAGGGACTAGTGGGCAACACCGGGGAGCTGTCTTTT.

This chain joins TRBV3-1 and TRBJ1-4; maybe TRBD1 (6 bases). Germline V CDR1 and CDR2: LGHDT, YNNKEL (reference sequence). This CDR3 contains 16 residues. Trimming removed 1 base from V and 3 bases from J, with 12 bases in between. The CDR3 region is CASSQVLGGPNEKLFF. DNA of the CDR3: TGTGCCAGCAGCCAAGTGCTGGGGGGCCCTAATGAAAAACTGTTTTTT. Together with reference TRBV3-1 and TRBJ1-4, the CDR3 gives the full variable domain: DTAVSQTPKYLVTQMGNDKSIKCEQNLGHDTMYWYKQDSKKFLKIMFSYNNKELIINETVPNRFSPKSPDKAHLNLHINSLELGDSAVYFCASSQVLGGPNEKLFFGSGTQLSVL.

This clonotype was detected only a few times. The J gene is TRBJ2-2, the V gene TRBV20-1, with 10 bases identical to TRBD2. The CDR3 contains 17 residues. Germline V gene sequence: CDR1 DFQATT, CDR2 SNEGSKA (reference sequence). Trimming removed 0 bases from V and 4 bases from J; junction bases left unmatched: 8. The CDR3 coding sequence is TGCAGTGCTAGAGATGGGAGGCTAGCGGGGGTCACCGGGGAGCTGTTTTTT. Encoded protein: CSARDGRLAGVTGELFF.

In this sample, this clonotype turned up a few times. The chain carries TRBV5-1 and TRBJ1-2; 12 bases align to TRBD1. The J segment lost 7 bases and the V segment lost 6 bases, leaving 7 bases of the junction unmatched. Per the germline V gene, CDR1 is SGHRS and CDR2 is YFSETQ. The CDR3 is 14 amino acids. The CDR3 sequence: CASTGTGGVGGYTF. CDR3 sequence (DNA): TGCGCCAGCACCGGGACAGGGGGCGTCGGTGGCTACACCTTC.

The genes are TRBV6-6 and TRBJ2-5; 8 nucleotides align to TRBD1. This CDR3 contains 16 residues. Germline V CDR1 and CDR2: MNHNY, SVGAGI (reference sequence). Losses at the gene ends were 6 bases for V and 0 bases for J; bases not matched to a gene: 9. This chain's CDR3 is CASSATGGRYQETQYF. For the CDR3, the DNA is TGTGCCAGCAGCGCAACAGGGGGGCGGTACCAAGAGACCCAGTACTTC.

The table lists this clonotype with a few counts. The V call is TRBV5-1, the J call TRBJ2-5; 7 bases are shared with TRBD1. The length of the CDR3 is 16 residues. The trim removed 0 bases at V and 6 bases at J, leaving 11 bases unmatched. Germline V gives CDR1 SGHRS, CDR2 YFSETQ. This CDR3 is CASSLGQGAALKTQYF. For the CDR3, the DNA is TGCGCCAGCAGCTTGGGACAGGGAGCTGCCCTAAAGACCCAGTACTTC.

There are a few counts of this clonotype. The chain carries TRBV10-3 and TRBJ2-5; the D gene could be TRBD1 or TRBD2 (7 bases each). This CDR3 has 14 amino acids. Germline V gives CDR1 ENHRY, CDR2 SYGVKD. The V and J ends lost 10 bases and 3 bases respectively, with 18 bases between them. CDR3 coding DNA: TGTGCCACCCGAAAGGGGGCGGGAGAAGAGACCCAGTACTTC. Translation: CATRKGAGEETQYF.

As DNA, the CDR3 is TGTGCCAGCACCAGTGGGGGACAGGTCCTAAGCAATCAGCCCCAGCATTTT. This sequence encodes CASTSGGQVLSNQPQHF. The J gene is TRBJ1-5, the V gene TRBV28, with 8 positions matching TRBD1. Germline values: CDR1 MDHEN, CDR2 SYDVKM. The CDR3 totals 17 residues. Losses at the gene ends were 7 bases for V and 1 base for J; bases not matched to a gene: 12.

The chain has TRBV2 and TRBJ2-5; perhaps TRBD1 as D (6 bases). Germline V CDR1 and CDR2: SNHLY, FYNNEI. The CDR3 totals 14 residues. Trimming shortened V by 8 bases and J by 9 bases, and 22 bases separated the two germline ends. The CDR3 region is CASRVQGGHGAQYF. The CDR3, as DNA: TGTGCCAGCCGGGTACAGGGCGGTCATGGAGCCCAGTACTTC.

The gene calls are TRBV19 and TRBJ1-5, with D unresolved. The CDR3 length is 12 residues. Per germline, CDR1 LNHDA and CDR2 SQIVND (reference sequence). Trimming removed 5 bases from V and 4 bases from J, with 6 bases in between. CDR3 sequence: CASSDKNQPQHF. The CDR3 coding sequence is TGTGCCAGTAGTGACAAGAATCAGCCCCAGCATTTT.

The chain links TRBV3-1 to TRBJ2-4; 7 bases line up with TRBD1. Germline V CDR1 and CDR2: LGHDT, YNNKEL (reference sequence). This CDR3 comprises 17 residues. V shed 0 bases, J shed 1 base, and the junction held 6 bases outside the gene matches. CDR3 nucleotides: TGTGCCAGCAGCCAAGAGGGACAGAACCGTGCCAAAAACATTCAGTACTTC. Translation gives CASSQEGQNRAKNIQYF. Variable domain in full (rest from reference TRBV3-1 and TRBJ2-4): DTAVSQTPKYLVTQMGNDKSIKCEQNLGHDTMYWYKQDSKKFLKIMFSYNNKELIINETVPNRFSPKSPDKAHLNLHINSLELGDSAVYFCASSQEGQNRAKNIQYFGAGTRLSVL.

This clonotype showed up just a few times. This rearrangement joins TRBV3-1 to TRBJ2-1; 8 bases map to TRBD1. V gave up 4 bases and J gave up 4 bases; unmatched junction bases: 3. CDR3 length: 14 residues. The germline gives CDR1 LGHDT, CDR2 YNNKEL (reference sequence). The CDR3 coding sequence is TGTGCCAGCAGCCGGACAGGGTTTTACAATGAGCAGTTCTTC. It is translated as CASSRTGFYNEQFF.

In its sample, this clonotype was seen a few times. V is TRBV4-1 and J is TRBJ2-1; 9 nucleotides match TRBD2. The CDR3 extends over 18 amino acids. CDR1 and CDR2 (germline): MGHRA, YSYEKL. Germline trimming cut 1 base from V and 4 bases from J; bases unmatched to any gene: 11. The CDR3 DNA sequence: TGCGCCAGCAGCCAAGGGACTTTACGCGGGAGGGGATACAATGAGCAGTTCTTC. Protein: CASSQGTLRGRGYNEQFF.

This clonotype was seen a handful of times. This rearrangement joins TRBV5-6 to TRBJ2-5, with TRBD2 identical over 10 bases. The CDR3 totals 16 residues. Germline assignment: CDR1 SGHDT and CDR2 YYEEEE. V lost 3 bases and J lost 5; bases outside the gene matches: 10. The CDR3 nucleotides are TGTGCCAGCAGCTCGCAACTAGCGGGGATAGAGGAGACCCAGTACTTC. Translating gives CASSSQLAGIEETQYF.

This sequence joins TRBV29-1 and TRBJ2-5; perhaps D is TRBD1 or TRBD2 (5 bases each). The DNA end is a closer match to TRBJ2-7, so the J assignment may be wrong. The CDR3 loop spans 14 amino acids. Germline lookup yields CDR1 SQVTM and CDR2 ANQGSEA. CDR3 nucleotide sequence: TGCAGCGCGTCGTCTAGGGACGCGGGCTACGAGCAGTACTTC. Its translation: CSASSRDAGYEQYF.

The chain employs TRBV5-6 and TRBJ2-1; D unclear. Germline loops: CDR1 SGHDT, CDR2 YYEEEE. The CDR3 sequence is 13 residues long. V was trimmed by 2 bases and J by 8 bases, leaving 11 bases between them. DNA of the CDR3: TGTGCCAGCAGCTTTTCTACTGGGGATGAGCAGTTCTTC. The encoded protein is CASSFSTGDEQFF.

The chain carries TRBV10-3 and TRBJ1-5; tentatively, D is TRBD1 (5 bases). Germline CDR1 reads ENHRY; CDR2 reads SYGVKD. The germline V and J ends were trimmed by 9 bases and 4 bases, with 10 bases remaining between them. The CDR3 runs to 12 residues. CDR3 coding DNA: TGTGCCATTCGACAGCTTAATCAGCCCCAGCATTTT. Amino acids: CAIRQLNQPQHF.

The CDR3 loop reads CASRQGNSPLHF. The CDR3 DNA reads TGCGCCAGCCGACAGGGTAATTCACCCCTCCACTTT. This chain uses TRBV4-1 with TRBJ1-6; TRBD1 aligns across 7 bases. The CDR3 runs 12 residues. J lost 6 bases, V lost 8 bases, and 1 base had no gene match. Germline CDR1 and CDR2: MGHRA and YSYEKL.